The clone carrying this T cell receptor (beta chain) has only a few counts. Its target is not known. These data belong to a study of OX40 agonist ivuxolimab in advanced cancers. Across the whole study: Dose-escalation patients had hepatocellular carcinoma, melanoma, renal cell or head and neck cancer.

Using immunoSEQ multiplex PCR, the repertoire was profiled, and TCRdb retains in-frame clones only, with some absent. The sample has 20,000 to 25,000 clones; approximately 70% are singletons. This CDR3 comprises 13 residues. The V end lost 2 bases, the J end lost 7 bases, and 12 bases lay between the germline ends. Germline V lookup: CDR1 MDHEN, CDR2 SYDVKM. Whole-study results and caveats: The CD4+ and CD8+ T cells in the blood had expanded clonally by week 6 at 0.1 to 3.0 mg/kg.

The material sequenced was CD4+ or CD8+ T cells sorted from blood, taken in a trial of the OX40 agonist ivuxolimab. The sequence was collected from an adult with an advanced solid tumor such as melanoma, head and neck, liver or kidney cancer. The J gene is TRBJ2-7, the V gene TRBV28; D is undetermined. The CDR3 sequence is CASSLDGVGEQYF. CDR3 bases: TGTGCCAGCAGTTTAGACGGAGTAGGAGAGCAGTACTTC.